This T cell receptor (beta chain) is from a study of T cell responses to AZD1222 COVID-19 vaccine. About the research overall: Doses given second, at about 4 or about 12 weeks, were pooled.

Study-level points and caveats: Donor demographics were predominantly white British with a female majority; clonal diversity may be underestimated. There were vaccine-associated CD4 TCRs across spike, dominant at 160-218 and 743-854.

V lost 0 bases and J 7 bases, leaving 7 bases between the germline ends. The CDR3 spans 12 residues. CDR1 and CDR2 from the germline V gene are SGHDT and YYEEEE. As for this clone: What it binds is unknown.

Assay used: immunoSEQ multiplex PCR; TCRdb lists only in-frame clones, some missing. This sample has over 75,000 clones; about nine tenths occur once, and the top ten carry 2% to 3%. The receptor comes from an adult in good health. The source was peripheral blood, collected on day 0 of AZD1222 vaccination. The chain uses TRBV5-6 and TRBJ1-2, with a weak D call TRBD1 (5 bases). This chain's CDR3 is CASSLARGGYTF. The CDR3 nucleotides are TGTGCCAGCAGCTTGGCGAGGGGTGGCTACACCTTC.